What follows are 17 T cell receptor beta chains derived from one specimen sequenced in a study of blood T cell repertoires in COVID-19. Some clones are missing from TCRdb's copy, which holds only in-frame ones; the method was immunoSEQ multiplex PCR. The data contain hundreds of thousands of clones, roughly nine tenths of them singletons. The sequencing input was peripheral blood. The receptor set was obtained from a woman in her 30s with COVID-19, enrolled during active disease.

CDR3 residues: CASSTYRDSYEQYF. The CDR3 nucleotides are TGTGCCAGCAGCACTTACAGGGACTCCTACGAGCAGTACTTC. The chain recombines TRBV6-2 or TRBV6-3 with TRBJ2-7; TRBD1 is a possible D gene (6 bases). The CDR3 runs 14 residues. Germline V gene lookup returns CDR1 MNHEY and CDR2 SVGEGT. Trimming removed 6 bases from V and 0 bases from J, with 12 bases in between.

This chain links TRBV10-1 with TRBJ1-1; TRBD1 aligns across 7 bases. The germline V gene encodes CDR1 WNHNN and CDR2 SYGVQD (reference sequence). With 6 bases clipped from V and 5 bases from J, the junction kept 3 bases outside the gene matches. The CDR3 contains 12 residues. The CDR3: CASSETGTEAFF. CDR3 coding DNA: TGCGCCAGCAGCGAGACAGGGACTGAAGCTTTCTTT.

The V gene is TRBV19, the J gene TRBJ2-7; 8 positions match TRBD1. In germline, CDR1 is LNHDA, CDR2 SQIVND (reference sequence). CDR3 size: 15 residues. Trimming took 5 bases from V and 7 from J; bases not matched to a gene: 13. Written as DNA, the CDR3 is TGTGCCAGTAGTGCCCCGGGACAGGCCCCCTGGGAGCAGTACTTC. As protein: CASSAPGQAPWEQYF.

The chain is built from TRBV7-9 and TRBJ1-1; 8 positions match TRBD1. This CDR3 is 14 amino acids long. Germline V gene lookup returns CDR1 SEHNR and CDR2 FQNEAQ (reference sequence). The trim removed 4 bases at V and 4 bases at J, leaving 5 bases unmatched. CDR3 sequence (DNA): TGTGCCAGCAGCTCTTTTGGACAGGGCACTGAAGCTTTCTTT. Its translation is CASSSFGQGTEAFF.

V and J are TRBV10-1 and TRBJ1-6; TRBD1 aligns across 8 bases. Germline V gene data show CDR1 as WNHNN and CDR2 as SYGVQD (reference sequence). This CDR3 is built from 13 residues. V shed 9 bases, J shed 5 bases, and the junction held 3 bases outside the gene matches. The CDR3 nucleotides read TGCGCCAGACAGACAGGGGATAATTCACCCCTCCACTTT. Its translation: CARQTGDNSPLHF.

This chain uses TRBV3-1 (or the pseudogene TRBV3-2) with TRBJ2-1; TRBD1 matches 9 bases. V was clipped by 1 base and J by 2 bases; unmatched bases: 6. This CDR3 is built from 17 residues. Germline V lookup: CDR1 LGHDT, CDR2 YNNKEL (reference sequence). CDR3 region: CASSQGTGQGPYNEQFF. The CDR3 DNA reads as TGTGCCAGCAGCCAAGGGACGGGACAGGGTCCCTACAATGAGCAGTTCTTC.

Of note for this clone: Other DNA sequences from this sample encode an identical CDR3 as well. This chain links TRBV28 with TRBJ1-2, with D unresolved. Germline V gene lookup returns CDR1 MDHEN and CDR2 SYDVKM. Trimming removed 2 bases from V and 1 base from J, with 2 bases in between. The CDR3 contains 12 residues. CDR3 residues: CASSLRNYGYTF. Here the CDR3 DNA reads TGTGCCAGCAGTTTACGTAACTATGGCTACACCTTC.

The V gene is TRBV28, the J gene TRBJ1-2, with D hard to call. CDR1 is MDHEN, CDR2 SYDVKM, per germline. The CDR3 has 13 amino acids. The V and J ends lost 6 bases and 2 bases respectively, with 10 bases between them. The CDR3 DNA follows: TGTGCCAGCAGGAACGGTGAAAACTATGGCTACACCTTC. It codes for CASRNGENYGYTF.

The chain uses TRBV28 and TRBJ2-6, with D possibly matching TRBD2 (6 bases). V lost 6 bases, J lost 2 bases, and 11 bases lay in between. There are 15 residues in the CDR3. In germline, CDR1 is MDHEN, CDR2 SYDVKM. This CDR3 reads CASSSPGAGANVLTF. As DNA, the CDR3 is TGTGCCAGCAGCTCCCCGGGGGCTGGGGCCAACGTCCTGACTTTC. Complete variable domain (other parts from reference TRBV28 and TRBJ2-6): DVKVTQSSRYLVKRTGEKVFLECVQDMDHENMFWYRQDPGLGLRLIYFSYDVKMKEKGDIPEGYSVSREKKERFSLILESASTNQTSMYLCASSSPGAGANVLTFGAGSRLTVL.

The rearrangement uses TRBV7-7 and TRBJ2-5, with TRBD1 identical over 7 bases. V gave up 3 bases and J gave up 1 base; unmatched junction bases: 8. The V gene's germline CDR1 is SSHAT and CDR2 FNYEAQ (reference sequence). The CDR3 totals 16 residues. CDR3 coding DNA: TGTGCCAGCAGCTTGGGACAGTTCAGGGGCCAAGAGACCCAGTACTTC. This codes for CASSLGQFRGQETQYF.

The V gene is TRBV6-5, the J gene TRBJ1-6; 9 bases match TRBD1. Germline lookup yields CDR1 MNHEY and CDR2 SVGAGI. The V segment lost 0 bases and the J segment 6 bases; nucleotides outside the gene matches: 3. This CDR3 has 16 amino acids. The CDR3 protein is CASSYSQGAFNSPLHF. For the CDR3, the DNA is TGTGCCAGCAGTTACTCACAGGGGGCTTTTAATTCACCCCTCCACTTT.

The chain uses TRBV6-1 and TRBJ2-3; 11 bases line up with TRBD2. CDR1 and CDR2 (germline): MNHNS, SASEGT. V dropped 2 bases and J dropped 2; count of bases not matched to a gene: 6. CDR3 length: 17 residues. CDR3 DNA: TGTGCCAGCAGTGAACTTCCGGGACTAGCGGCCACAGATACGCAGTATTTT. Translated: CASSELPGLAATDTQYF.

The rearrangement joins TRBV19 to TRBJ1-5; 7 bases are a match to TRBD1. Trimming cost V 6 bases and J 6 bases; bases outside gene matches: 14. The CDR3 sequence is 16 residues long. Germline V gene sequence: CDR1 LNHDA, CDR2 SQIVND (reference sequence). DNA of the CDR3: TGTGCCAGTAGCCAGGGGGTTTTGTTAGCGCGTCAGCCCCAGCATTTT. Translated, it gives CASSQGVLLARQPQHF.

The gene calls are TRBV29-1 and TRBJ1-4; D not resolved. V was clipped by 4 bases and J by 3 bases, with 9 bases between them. The germline CDR1 and CDR2 sequences are SQVTM and ANQGSEA. CDR3 size: 13 residues. The CDR3 protein is CSVALRANEKLFF. For the CDR3, the DNA is TGCAGCGTTGCTCTTCGGGCTAATGAAAAACTGTTTTTT.

This chain joins TRBV6-1 and TRBJ2-3, with TRBD2 as a possible D gene (6 bases). The CDR3 runs 17 residues. Germline V CDR1 and CDR2: MNHNS, SASEGT. Trimming removed 0 bases at V and 0 bases at J, with 13 bases between. CDR3 coding DNA: TGTGCCAGCAGTGAAGCGCTAGGGACTCTAAGCACAGATACGCAGTATTTT. Translation: CASSEALGTLSTDTQYF.

The CDR3 here is CASSRWARETQYF. The CDR3 nucleotides are TGTGCCAGCAGTCGGTGGGCGCGTGAGACCCAGTACTTC. The chain joins TRBV6-5 to TRBJ2-5; no firm D call. The CDR3 consists of 13 residues. Per the germline V gene, CDR1 is MNHEY and CDR2 is SVGAGI. V was trimmed by 5 bases and J by 5 bases, leaving 12 bases between them.

The sample holds a few counts of this clone. The genes are TRBV5-1 and TRBJ1-1, with a weak D call TRBD1 (6 bases). V shed 1 base and J shed 4 bases, with 17 bases lying between them. The CDR3 covers 16 residues. Germline V gives CDR1 SGHRS, CDR2 YFSETQ. This chain's CDR3 is CASSLTPQGMGTEAFF. In nucleotides, the CDR3 is TGCGCCAGCAGCTTGACTCCACAGGGTATGGGCACTGAAGCTTTCTTT.